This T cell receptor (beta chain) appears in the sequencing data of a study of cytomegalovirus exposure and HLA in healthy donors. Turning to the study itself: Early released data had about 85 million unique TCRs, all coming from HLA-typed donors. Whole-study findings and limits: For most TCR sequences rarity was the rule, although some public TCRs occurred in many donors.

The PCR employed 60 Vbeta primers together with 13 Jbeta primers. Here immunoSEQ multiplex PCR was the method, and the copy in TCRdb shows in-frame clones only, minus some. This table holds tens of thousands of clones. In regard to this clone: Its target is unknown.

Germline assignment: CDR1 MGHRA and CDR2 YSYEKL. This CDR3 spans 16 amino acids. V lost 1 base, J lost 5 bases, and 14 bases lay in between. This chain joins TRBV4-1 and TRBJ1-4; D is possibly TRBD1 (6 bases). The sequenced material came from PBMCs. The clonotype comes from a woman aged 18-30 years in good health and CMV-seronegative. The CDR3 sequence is CASSQVRHRVNEKLFF. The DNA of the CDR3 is TGCGCCAGCAGCCAAGTAAGGCACAGGGTGAATGAAAAACTGTTTTTT.